Sequencing of this T cell receptor (beta chain) was carried out in a study of blood T cell repertoires in COVID-19. Overall study: COVID-19 samples collected from the United States, Italy and Spain covered acute and convalescent phases. PBMCs, B-cell-depleted T cells, or T cells were the source of the cDNA or gDNA that made up the material.

From germline, CDR1 is SEHNR and CDR2 FQNEAQ (reference sequence). The CDR3 is 14 amino acids. With 7 bases removed from V and 7 bases from J, the gap between germline ends came to 20 bases. In the original processing: Reference gene primer amplification gave nucleated cell count estimates. Sequencing used immunoSEQ multiplex PCR; TCRdb keeps in-frame clones, though not all of them. V, J and clone size derive from that table, while D and trimming were established from the DNA sequence. Of 100,000 to 150,000 clones in the sample, over 75% are singletons; the top ten hold about 6.2%. The sequence was collected from a man aged 80 or over with active or convalescent COVID-19. Sequenced input: peripheral blood. The chain recombines TRBV7-9 with TRBJ2-7; D may be TRBD2 (5 bases). The CDR3, as DNA: TGTGCCAGCAACGGAATAGAGGGTAGAGGAGAGCAGTACTTC. Its protein is CASNGIEGRGEQYF.